What follows are 17 T cell receptor beta chains derived from one specimen sequenced in a study of early T cells in non-severe SARS-CoV-2 infection. Each CDR3 protein is one row after TCRdb ran MiXCR on the 5' RACE reads. In the table there are approximately 60,000 distinct CDR3 sequences, roughly 9% of which are singletons. This specimen was whole blood, taken at baseline. The receptors stem from an adult who was a healthcare worker with PCR-confirmed SARS-CoV-2 infection or an uninfected control (not recorded which).

A note on this clonotype: Sequence at one end of the junction differs from germline and may be a read error. This chain connects TRBV7-6 to TRBJ1-1; D possibly corresponds to TRBD1 (5 bases). Germline V CDR1 and CDR2: SGHVS, FNYEAQ. There are 12 residues in the CDR3. DNA for the CDR3: TGTGCCAGCAGCTTAGGGGGGATACAAACGGCATTT. Its translation is CASSLGGIQTAF.

In this sample, this clonotype turned up many times. This rearrangement joins TRBV29-1 to TRBJ2-1; D is undetermined. Germline V lookup: CDR1 SQVTM, CDR2 ANQGSEA. This CDR3 spans 11 amino acids. V lost 3 bases, J lost 5 bases, and 5 bases lay in between. This CDR3 reads CSVDIDNEQFF. DNA for the CDR3: TGCAGCGTTGACATTGACAATGAGCAGTTCTTC.

The table lists this clonotype with a few counts. The chain joins TRBV7-6 to TRBJ2-3; unclear D gene. V was pared by 4 bases and J by 9 bases, with 11 bases between. This CDR3 comprises 12 residues. Germline CDR1 is SGHVS and CDR2 is FNYEAQ. CDR3 loop: CASSSREQTQYF. In DNA form, the CDR3 reads TGTGCCAGCAGCTCCCGCGAGCAGACGCAGTATTTT.

This clonotype was counted a few times. The chain is built from TRBV6-2 or TRBV6-3 and TRBJ2-1; 7 bases map to TRBD1. With 8 bases clipped from V and 4 bases from J, the junction kept 14 bases outside the gene matches. The CDR3 runs to 16 residues. Germline V CDR1 and CDR2: MNHEY, SVGEGT. This chain's CDR3 is CASHQIGQASYNEQFF. CDR3 in DNA: TGTGCCAGCCATCAAATCGGACAGGCCTCTTACAATGAGCAGTTCTTC.

The chain uses TRBV12-3 or TRBV12-4 and TRBJ1-3; D unresolved. V shed 6 bases and J shed 0 bases, with 12 bases lying between them. CDR3 length: 15 residues. The DNA of the CDR3 is TGTGCCAGCAGAGTAACAGCTACCTCTGGAAACACCATATATTTT. Protein sequence: CASRVTATSGNTIYF.

This clonotype was detected only a few times. The chain is built from TRBV6-1 and TRBJ2-3, with D tentatively TRBD1 or TRBD2 (5 bases each). Trimming took 4 bases from V and 0 from J, leaving 5 bases between them. The CDR3 has 13 residues. Germline V lookup: CDR1 MNHNS, CDR2 SASEGT. The CDR3 nucleotides are TGTGCCAGCAGTGGGGGGAGCACAGATACGCAGTATTTT. Protein: CASSGGSTDTQYF.

This clonotype was counted at least ten times. V and J are TRBV2 and TRBJ1-5; D is unclear. V was clipped by 5 bases and J by 3 bases, with 14 bases between them. Germline CDR1 is SNHLY and CDR2 is FYNNEI. This CDR3 comprises 15 residues. The chain's CDR3 is CASSLTPTINQPQHF. CDR3 in DNA: TGTGCCAGCAGTCTGACACCTACCATCAATCAGCCCCAGCATTTT.

The sample holds a few counts of this clonotype. The V and J genes are TRBV20-1 and TRBJ2-3; 9 positions agree with TRBD2. Trimming at V came to 0 bases and at J to 1 base, leaving 5 bases not matched to a gene. The germline gives CDR1 DFQATT, CDR2 SNEGSKA (reference sequence). This CDR3 has 16 amino acids. The CDR3 protein is CSARDSLAGGTDTQYF. The CDR3 nucleotides are TGCAGTGCTAGAGACTCATTAGCGGGAGGCACAGATACGCAGTATTTT.

This clonotype was counted at least ten times. The chain links TRBV9 to TRBJ1-1; D remains unclear. The CDR3 is 15 amino acids. CDR1 and CDR2 (germline): SGDLS, YYNGEE. With 4 bases removed from V and 3 bases from J, the gap between germline ends came to 16 bases. Here the CDR3 reads CASSPLPGSDTEAFF. The CDR3 DNA reads as TGTGCCAGCAGCCCTCTTCCGGGGTCGGACACTGAAGCTTTCTTT.

Many counts were recorded for this clonotype. The genes are TRBV7-3 and TRBJ1-3; D gene ambiguous. This CDR3 contains 15 residues. Germline V lookup: CDR1 SGHTA, CDR2 FQGTGA. V shed 0 bases and J shed 4 bases, with 10 bases lying between them. The CDR3 here is CASSLTPGSGNTIYF. The CDR3 region has the DNA TGTGCCAGCAGCTTAACGCCGGGGAGCGGAAACACCATATATTTT.

This clonotype was seen a handful of times. The J gene is TRBJ2-2, the V gene TRBV4-3; 9 bases agree with TRBD2. V gave up 0 bases and J gave up 6 bases; unmatched junction bases: 14. CDR1 LGHNA and CDR2 YSLEER come from the germline V gene. This CDR3 is built from 19 residues. The DNA of the CDR3 is TGCGCCAGCAGCCAAGATGGTCTCGGGATAGCGGGAGCCCCCGGGGAGCTGTTTTTT. Protein product: CASSQDGLGIAGAPGELFF.

This clonotype was found many times. The V gene is TRBV6-6, the J gene TRBJ2-5; possibly TRBD1 or TRBD2 for D (6 bases each). The germline V and J ends were trimmed by 0 bases and 5 bases, with 10 bases remaining between them. The CDR3 spans 14 residues. CDR1 is MNHNY, CDR2 SVGAGI, per germline (reference sequence). CDR3 amino acids: CASSYSGGGETQYF. CDR3 nucleotides: TGTGCCAGCAGTTACTCGGGGGGCGGCGAGACCCAGTACTTC.

This clonotype was counted between two and nine times. The rearrangement links TRBV30 to TRBJ1-2, with D unclear. The germline V gene has CDR1 GTSNPN and CDR2 SVGIG (reference sequence). Trimming took 5 bases from V and 3 from J, leaving 19 bases between them. CDR3 length: 15 residues. CDR3 sequence: CAWVRPSEGYYGYTF. The CDR3 nucleotides are TGTGCCTGGGTGCGCCCTTCTGAGGGATACTATGGCTACACCTTC.

The sample holds a few counts of this clonotype. V gene TRBV7-9 combines with J gene TRBJ1-1; TRBD1 matches at 8 bases. Germline V gives CDR1 SEHNR, CDR2 FQNEAQ (reference sequence). The CDR3 sequence is 15 residues long. V was pared by 5 bases and J by 8 bases, with 13 bases of the junction left unmatched. The CDR3 loop is CASSLSDRGFSEAFF. For the CDR3, the DNA is TGTGCCAGCAGCCTATCCGACAGGGGTTTTTCGGAAGCTTTCTTT.

This chain joins TRBV4-1 and TRBJ1-4, with D tentatively TRBD1 (5 bases). Looked up from germline, CDR1 is MGHRA and CDR2 is YSYEKL. The CDR3 is 14 residues long. The V end was cut by 0 bases, the J end by 10 bases, with 12 bases between. CDR3 loop: CASSQEHSRGKLFF. CDR3 sequence (DNA): TGCGCCAGCAGCCAAGAACATTCGAGGGGAAAACTGTTTTTT.

The sample holds a few counts of this clonotype. This sequence joins TRBV12-3 or TRBV12-4 and TRBJ2-7, with TRBD1 matching 8 bases. With V trimmed by 6 bases and J by 6 bases, 10 bases remained unmatched. The CDR3 consists of 14 residues. CDR3 sequence: CASSRTGPTSEQYF. DNA for the CDR3: TGTGCCAGCAGCAGGACAGGGCCCACGAGCGAGCAGTACTTC.

The V and J genes are TRBV29-1 and TRBJ2-2; D call uncertain. Trimming stripped 1 base from V and 3 bases from J, with 3 bases between. CDR1 is SQVTM, CDR2 ANQGSEA, per germline. The CDR3 spans 12 residues. DNA for the CDR3: TGCAGCGTTGAAGGGTACACCGGGGAGCTGTTTTTT. Its translation: CSVEGYTGELFF.